The rows below give T cell receptor beta chains drawn from one sample of a study of vaccination and CD4 T cells after COVID-19. TCRdb analysed the PCR reads with MiXCR anew, one entry per CDR3 protein. The sample shows about 22,000 distinct CDR3 sequences, 50% to 70% of them seen only once. Sequenced material: CD4+ T cells from blood, taken before SARS-CoV-2 vaccination. Source of these receptors: a human donor who had recovered from COVID-19. The CDR3 runs from the conserved cysteine through the conserved F or W. The order of the fields is J gene, clone size, D gene, V gene, CDR3 DNA, CDR3 protein. D genes are given only for firm matches. For some rows the clone size is stated as once, few or many, or as a class when expanded; others skip it.

j_call: TRBJ2-3; clone_size: few; d_call: TRBD1; v_call: TRBV7-9; cdr3_nt: TGTGCCAGCAGCCATGGGGACAGGGACACAGATACGCAGTATTTT; cdr3_aa: CASSHGDRDTDTQYF
j_call: TRBJ1-3; clone_size: .; d_call: .; v_call: TRBV4-1; cdr3_nt: TGCGCCAGCAGACAAGCCGCCTTTGCCGCCTCTGGAAACACCATATATTTT; cdr3_aa: CASRQAAFAASGNTIYF
j_call: TRBJ2-7; clone_size: .; d_call: .; v_call: TRBV7-2; cdr3_nt: TGTGCCAGCAGCTTAGGACAGGTTATAGTGGACGAGCAGTACTTC; cdr3_aa: CASSLGQVIVDEQYF
j_call: TRBJ2-5; clone_size: .; d_call: .; v_call: TRBV27; cdr3_nt: TGTGCCAGTTTGGCCCAGGGAGGAGCAGAGACCCAGTACTTC; cdr3_aa: CASLAQGGAETQYF
j_call: TRBJ1-6; clone_size: .; d_call: .; v_call: TRBV24-1; cdr3_nt: TGTGCCACTGCCGATAACTATTCACCCCTCCACTTT; cdr3_aa: CATADNYSPLHF
j_call: TRBJ2-2; clone_size: few; d_call: .; v_call: TRBV11-3; cdr3_nt: TGTGCCAGCAGGCCTAGCGAGATCACCGGGGAGCTGTTTTTT; cdr3_aa: CASRPSEITGELFF
j_call: TRBJ1-2; clone_size: .; d_call: .; v_call: TRBV6-1; cdr3_nt: TGTGCCAGCAGTGTCTCTGGGCAGGGTGGCTACACCTTC; cdr3_aa: CASSVSGQGGYTF
j_call: TRBJ2-7; clone_size: .; d_call: .; v_call: TRBV29-1; cdr3_nt: TGCAGCGTTGCCCCCAGGGGCCCAAGCTCCTACGAGCAGTACTTC; cdr3_aa: CSVAPRGPSSYEQYF
j_call: TRBJ2-1; clone_size: few; d_call: .; v_call: TRBV7-9; cdr3_nt: TGTGCCAGCAGCTTAAATGGACTTTTTAATGAGCAGTTCTTC; cdr3_aa: CASSLNGLFNEQFF
j_call: TRBJ1-6; clone_size: .; d_call: .; v_call: TRBV20-1; cdr3_nt: TGCAGTGCTAGAGTTGTCGTGGCCAGGGAAATTGATTCACCCCTCCACTTT; cdr3_aa: CSARVVVAREIDSPLHF
j_call: TRBJ2-5; clone_size: few; d_call: TRBD2; v_call: TRBV6-2/TRBV6-3; cdr3_nt: TGTGCCAGCAGTTTCCCGGGGGGGGCGGAGACCCAGTACTTC; cdr3_aa: CASSFPGGAETQYF
j_call: TRBJ1-1; clone_size: medium-sized; d_call: TRBD1; v_call: TRBV6-1; cdr3_nt: TGTGCCACCTCGACAGGGGGGGAGAGCACTGAAGCTTTCTTT; cdr3_aa: CATSTGGESTEAFF
j_call: TRBJ2-5; clone_size: few; d_call: TRBD2; v_call: TRBV7-3; cdr3_nt: TGTGCCAGCAGCTTTAGCGGGTCCCAAGAGACCCAGTACTTC; cdr3_aa: CASSFSGSQETQYF
j_call: TRBJ2-5; clone_size: .; d_call: .; v_call: TRBV19; cdr3_nt: TGTGCCAGTAGTACCTGGCCAGGGCAAGAGACCCAGTACTTC; cdr3_aa: CASSTWPGQETQYF
j_call: TRBJ2-7; clone_size: .; d_call: TRBD2; v_call: TRBV20-1; cdr3_nt: TGCAGTGCTAGAGATCGTGGGGGAGGGCCTACCTACGAGCAGTACTTC; cdr3_aa: CSARDRGGGPTYEQYF